Each of the 12 T cell receptor beta chains below was sequenced from the same sample in a study of T cell repertoires in cytomegalovirus infection (dated by TCRdb to the late 2010s). These receptors have no identified antigens. The treatment or condition label, read with the paper, signifies: in vitro stimulation with specific CMV peptide epitopes to enrich CMV-specific T cells. TCRdb shows the sequencer as Illumina HiSeq 1500. Using fastp at Q25 and MiXCR, TCRdb reprocessed the public reads and kept productive beta chains. Each entry is one CDR3 protein sequence, shown with its most common DNA and genes. Present in this sample are some 920,000 distinct CDR3 sequences, 25% to 40% of which were seen just once. Of the sample, around an eighth is held by the ten largest clones. The specimen comprised cultured CD8+ T cells from PBMCs, sampled from culture after CMV antigen stimulation. Every receptor here comes from a human donor in good health (CMV status not recorded). Some clones in this sample may be carry-over from other donors' samples.

On this clonotype itself: Possible read error: a much larger clone is one base away. This rearrangement joins TRBV7-6 to TRBJ2-1, with D uncertain. The germline CDR1 and CDR2 sequences are SGHVS and FNYEAQ. CDR3 size: 13 residues. The V end was cut by 5 bases, the J end by 6 bases, with 11 bases between. The CDR3 region is CASSPTPANEQFF. The CDR3, as DNA: TGTGCCAGCAGCCCCACGCCGGCCAATGAGCAGTTCTTC.

The chain combines TRBV4-1 with TRBJ1-5; 7 positions agree with TRBD1. CDR3 length: 16 amino acids. The ends lost 0 bases at V and 5 bases at J; junction bases unmatched: 7. Germline V gene data show CDR1 as MGHRA and CDR2 as YSYEKL. CDR3 in DNA: TGCGCCAGCAGCCAAGAAAGGGCAGGGGGTCATCAGCCCCAGCATTTT. Translating gives CASSQERAGGHQPQHF.

The table lists this clonotype with a few counts. The DNA of the CDR3 is TGTGCCAGCAGGAGCGGGGGGTTCTCCTACAATGAGCAGTTCTTC. Its protein is CASRSGGFSYNEQFF. This chain connects TRBV6-5 to TRBJ2-1, with 9 bases that match TRBD2. After removal of 6 bases from V and 0 bases from J, the junction contained 3 bases not matched to a gene. The CDR3 length is 15 residues. Germline CDR1 is MNHEY and CDR2 is SVGAGI.

The sample holds a few counts of this clonotype. J is TRBJ1-2 and V is TRBV27; 9 bases match TRBD1. CDR1 is MNHEY and CDR2 is SMNVEV in the germline V gene (reference sequence). This CDR3 spans 14 amino acids. V lost 3 bases, J lost 6 bases, and 5 bases stayed unmatched. The CDR3 region is CASSLGQGSHGYTF. CDR3 DNA sequence: TGTGCCAGCAGTTTGGGACAGGGATCTCATGGCTACACCTTC.

This clonotype was recorded at least ten times. This chain connects TRBV7-2 to TRBJ2-1; D gene uncertain. V lost 4 bases and J 3 bases, leaving 13 bases between the germline ends. This CDR3 has 15 amino acids. CDR1 is SGHTA, CDR2 FQGNSA, per germline. The CDR3: CASSSPPSDYNEQFF. The CDR3 DNA follows: TGTGCCAGCAGCTCCCCCCCCAGTGACTACAATGAGCAGTTCTTC.

This clonotype was counted at least ten times. The chain joins TRBV7-6 to TRBJ1-1; 7 nucleotides line up with TRBD1. The CDR3 sequence is 15 residues long. CDR1 is SGHVS, CDR2 FNYEAQ, per germline. V trimming: 0 bases; J trimming: 1 base; junction bases outside the gene matches: 2. Here the CDR3 reads CASSLAGDRNTEAFF. Here the CDR3 DNA reads TGTGCCAGCAGCTTAGCGGGGGACAGGAACACTGAAGCTTTCTTT.

This clonotype was detected only a few times. V and J are TRBV27 and TRBJ2-7; TRBD1 aligns across 8 bases. V gave up 5 bases and J gave up 6 bases; unmatched junction bases: 9. Germline V gives CDR1 MNHEY, CDR2 SMNVEV (reference sequence). This CDR3 region has 14 residues. CDR3 in amino acids: CASSPGTGLREQYF. The CDR3 DNA sequence: TGTGCCAGCAGTCCAGGGACAGGACTGCGCGAGCAGTACTTC.

The gene calls are TRBV18 and TRBJ2-4, with D possibly being TRBD1 (6 bases). Germline V gives CDR1 KGHSH, CDR2 LQKENI. CDR3 length equals 16 residues. Trimming shortened V by 3 bases and J by 6 bases, and 18 bases separated the two germline ends. The CDR3, as DNA: TGTGCCAGCTCACCTCCCGACCCTCAGGGGATAAACATTCAGTACTTC. It specifies CASSPPDPQGINIQYF.

This clonotype was recorded many times. The rearrangement links TRBV3-1 to TRBJ2-7; D unresolved. The CDR3 has 16 amino acids. V was shortened by 3 bases and J by 6 bases, with 21 bases between the two germline ends. Germline V gene lookup returns CDR1 LGHDT and CDR2 YNNKEL (reference sequence). The CDR3 loop is CASSQGSGRMKVEQYF. In DNA form, the CDR3 reads TGTGCCAGCAGCCAGGGTAGTGGGCGCATGAAGGTCGAGCAGTACTTC.

This chain uses TRBV6-6 with TRBJ1-5, with D possibly being TRBD1 (5 bases). CDR1 and CDR2 (germline): MNHNY, SVGAGI (reference sequence). Trimming removed 2 bases from V and 0 bases from J, with 17 bases in between. The CDR3 has 18 amino acids. CDR3 nucleotide sequence: TGTGCCAGCAGTTACCCCCGGGACGGAGACTATAGCAATCAGCCCCAGCATTTT. Protein: CASSYPRDGDYSNQPQHF.

V and J are TRBV19 and TRBJ1-2; 11 bases fit TRBD1. Germline lookup yields CDR1 LNHDA and CDR2 SQIVND (reference sequence). The CDR3 length is 17 residues. V was pared by 5 bases and J by 2 bases, with 10 bases of the junction left unmatched. As DNA, the CDR3 is TGTGCCAGTAGTTCTTCCGGGACAGGGGGTTTAAACTATGGCTACACCTTC. Translation: CASSSSGTGGLNYGYTF. The full variable domain, with the rest looked up from reference TRBV19 and TRBJ1-2, is DGGITQSPKYLFRKEGQNVTLSCEQNLNHDAMYWYRQDPGQGLRLIYYSQIVNDFQKGDIAEGYSVSREKKESFPLTVTSAQKNPTAFYLCASSSSGTGGLNYGYTFGSGTRLTVV.

The J gene is TRBJ2-3, the V gene TRBV6-1; 8 positions agree with TRBD2. The CDR3 spans 14 residues. CDR1 and CDR2 (germline): MNHNS, SASEGT. Trimming removed 6 bases from V and 2 bases from J; junction bases left unmatched: 4. CDR3 sequence (DNA): TGTGCCAGCAGGCGGGGGGATCCCACAGATACGCAGTATTTT. Translation gives CASRRGDPTDTQYF.